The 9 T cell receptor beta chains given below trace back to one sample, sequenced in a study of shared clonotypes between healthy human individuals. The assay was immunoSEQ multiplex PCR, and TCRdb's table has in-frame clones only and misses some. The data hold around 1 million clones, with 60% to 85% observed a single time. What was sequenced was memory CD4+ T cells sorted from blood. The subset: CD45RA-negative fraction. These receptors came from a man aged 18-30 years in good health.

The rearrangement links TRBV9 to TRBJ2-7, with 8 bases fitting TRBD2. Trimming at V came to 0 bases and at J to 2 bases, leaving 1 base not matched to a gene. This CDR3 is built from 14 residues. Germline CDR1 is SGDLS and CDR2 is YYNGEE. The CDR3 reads CASSVGGRTYEQYF. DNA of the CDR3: TGTGCCAGCAGCGTAGGCGGGAGGACCTACGAGCAGTACTTC.

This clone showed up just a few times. CDR3 bases: TGCGCCAGCAGCCAAGATTCGAGAGGGGGAATCTATGGCTACACCTTC. Translating gives CASSQDSRGGIYGYTF. The chain couples TRBV4-3 to TRBJ1-2; D perhaps matches TRBD1 (6 bases). Trimming took off 0 bases at V and 4 bases at J, with 15 bases between the two ends. There are 16 residues in the CDR3. Germline V gene data show CDR1 as LGHNA and CDR2 as YSLEER.

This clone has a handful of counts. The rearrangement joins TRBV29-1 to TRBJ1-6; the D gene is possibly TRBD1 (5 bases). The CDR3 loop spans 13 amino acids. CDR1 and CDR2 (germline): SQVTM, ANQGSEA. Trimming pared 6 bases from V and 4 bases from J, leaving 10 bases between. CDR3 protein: CSVGEAYNSPLHF. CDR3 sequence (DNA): TGCAGCGTGGGGGAGGCATATAATTCACCCCTCCACTTT.

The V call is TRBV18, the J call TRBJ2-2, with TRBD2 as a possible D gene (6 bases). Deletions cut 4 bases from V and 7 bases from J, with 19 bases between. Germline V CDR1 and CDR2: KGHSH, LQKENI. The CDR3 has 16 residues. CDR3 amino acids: CASSQRLVGTYGELFF. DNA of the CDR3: TGTGCCAGCTCACAAAGGCTTGTCGGGACTTACGGGGAGCTGTTTTTT.

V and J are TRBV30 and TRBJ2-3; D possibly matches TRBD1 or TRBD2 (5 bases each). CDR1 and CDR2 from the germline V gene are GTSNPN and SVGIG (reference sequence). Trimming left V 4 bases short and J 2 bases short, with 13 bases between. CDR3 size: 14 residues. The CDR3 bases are TGTGCCTGGACCGCCGGGACCACCACAGATACGCAGTATTTT. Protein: CAWTAGTTTDTQYF. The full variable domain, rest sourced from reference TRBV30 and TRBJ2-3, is SQTIHQWPATLVQPVGSPLSLECTVEGTSNPNLYWYRQAAGRGLQLLFYSVGIGQISSEVPQNLSASRPQDRQFILSSKKLLLSDSGFYLCAWTAGTTTDTQYFGPGTRLTVL.

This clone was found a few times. Here the CDR3 reads CASSETGVVQPQHF. The CDR3 region has the DNA TGTGCCAGCAGTGAAACGGGAGTGGTGCAGCCCCAGCATTTT. The chain couples TRBV25-1 to TRBJ1-5, with no clear D. Germline-derived CDR1 and CDR2 are MGHDK and SYGVNS. V was clipped by 2 bases and J by 7 bases, with 12 bases between them. The CDR3 is 14 residues long.

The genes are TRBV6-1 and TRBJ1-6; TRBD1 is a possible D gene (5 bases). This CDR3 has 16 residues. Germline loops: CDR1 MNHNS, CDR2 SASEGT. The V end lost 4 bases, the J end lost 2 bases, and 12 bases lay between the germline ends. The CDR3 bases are TGTGCCAGCAGTGTGGCCAGGGAGGCCTATAATTCACCCCTCCACTTT. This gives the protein CASSVAREAYNSPLHF.

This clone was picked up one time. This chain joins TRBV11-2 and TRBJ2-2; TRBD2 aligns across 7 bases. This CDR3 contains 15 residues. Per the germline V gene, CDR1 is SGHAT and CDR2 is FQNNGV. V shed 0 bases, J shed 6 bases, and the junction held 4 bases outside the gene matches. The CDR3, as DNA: TGTGCCAGCAGCTTAGAACTAGCGACCCCCGGGGAGCTGTTTTTT. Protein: CASSLELATPGELFF.

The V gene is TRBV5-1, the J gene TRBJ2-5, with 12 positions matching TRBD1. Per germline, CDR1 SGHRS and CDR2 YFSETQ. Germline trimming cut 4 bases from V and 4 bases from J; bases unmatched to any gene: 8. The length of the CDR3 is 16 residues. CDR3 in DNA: TGCGCCAGCAGCCCGCAGGGACAGGGGGCGAGAGAGACCCAGTACTTC. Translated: CASSPQGQGARETQYF.